Presented here are 15 T cell receptor beta chains from one specimen sequenced in a study of early T cells in non-severe SARS-CoV-2 infection. MiXCR was run by TCRdb on the 5' RACE reads, yielding one entry per CDR3 protein. Of about 50,000 distinct CDR3 sequences in the sample, 10% to 15% were seen once. Sample: whole blood, taken at baseline. The receptors shown here come from an adult who was a healthcare worker with PCR-confirmed SARS-CoV-2 infection or an uninfected control (not recorded which).

This clonotype was counted only a few times. The rearrangement links TRBV10-3 to TRBJ2-3, with D perhaps matching TRBD2 (6 bases). V lost 6 bases, J lost 2 bases, and 15 bases lay in between. CDR1 is ENHRY, CDR2 SYGVKD, per germline. The CDR3 has 15 residues. CDR3 coding DNA: TGTGCCATCAGCCCCGCTAGCGCAGCCACAGATACGCAGTATTTT. The encoded protein is CAISPASAATDTQYF.

V gene TRBV11-2 combines with J gene TRBJ2-6; the D is unclear. The CDR3 is made up of 14 amino acids. Germline V lookup: CDR1 SGHAT, CDR2 FQNNGV. Trimming stripped 5 bases from V and 3 bases from J, with 8 bases between. The CDR3: CASSPSHGANVLTF. The CDR3 DNA sequence: TGTGCCAGCAGCCCGTCCCATGGGGCCAACGTCCTGACTTTC. The whole variable domain, filled in from reference TRBV11-2 and TRBJ2-6, reads EAGVAQSPRYKIIEKRQSVAFWCNPISGHATLYWYQQILGQGPKLLIQFQNNGVVDDSQLPKDRFSAERLKGVDSTLKIQPAKLEDSAVYLCASSPSHGANVLTFGAGSRLTVL.

This clonotype was picked up a small number of times. This chain joins TRBV11-2 and TRBJ2-7; either TRBD1 or TRBD2 may fit D (5 bases each). Germline V lookup: CDR1 SGHAT, CDR2 FQNNGV. This CDR3 comprises 15 residues. The germline V and J ends were trimmed by 4 bases and 0 bases, with 13 bases remaining between them. The CDR3 loop reads CASSSPRGISYEQYF. The DNA of the CDR3 is TGTGCCAGCAGCTCCCCCCGGGGCATCTCCTACGAGCAGTACTTC.

The V call is TRBV7-9, the J call TRBJ1-6, with D uncertain. V was clipped by 4 bases and J by 7 bases, with 11 bases between them. CDR3 size: 14 residues. Germline lookup yields CDR1 SEHNR and CDR2 FQNEAQ (reference sequence). The CDR3 here is CASSWRETNSPLHF. The DNA for the CDR3 is TGTGCCAGCAGCTGGAGGGAAACCAATTCACCCCTCCACTTT.

This clonotype was picked up many times. This rearrangement joins TRBV28 to TRBJ2-7, with 8 positions matching TRBD2. Unmatched junction bases numbered 9, after V lost 6 bases and J lost 2 bases. This CDR3 region has 15 residues. Germline assignment: CDR1 MDHEN and CDR2 SYDVKM. The CDR3 reads CASRYSGTFTYEQYF. CDR3 bases: TGTGCCAGCAGATATAGCGGGACGTTTACCTACGAGCAGTACTTC.

This clonotype occurred a few times. The chain is built from TRBV20-1 and TRBJ2-3, with no clear D. Trimming stripped 5 bases from V and 0 bases from J, with 12 bases between. The CDR3 contains 14 residues. Looked up from germline, CDR1 is DFQATT and CDR2 is SNEGSKA (reference sequence). The chain's CDR3 is CSAPYARSTDTQYF. CDR3 coding DNA: TGCAGTGCTCCTTATGCCCGTAGCACAGATACGCAGTATTTT.

This rearrangement joins TRBV12-3 or TRBV12-4 to TRBJ2-1; D unresolved. Between the trimmed V and J ends, which lost 3 bases and 7 bases, there was a span of 7 bases. The CDR3 extends over 12 amino acids. CDR3 sequence reads: CASSFGRNEQFF. Written as DNA, the CDR3 is TGTGCCAGCAGTTTCGGGCGGAATGAGCAGTTCTTC.

This clonotype was seen a few times. The rearrangement joins TRBV2 to TRBJ1-1; D gene unclear. Trimming cost V 7 bases and J 5 bases, with 8 bases left between them. The germline V gene encodes CDR1 SNHLY and CDR2 FYNNEI. CDR3 length: 11 residues. The CDR3 coding sequence is TGTGCCAGCAAGCTTGAAACTGAAGCTTTCTTT. Protein product: CASKLETEAFF.

This clonotype has a count of ten or more. Here the CDR3 DNA reads TGTGCCAGCAATTCGGGCGGGCGAACCACTGAAGCTTTCTTT. This encodes CASNSGGRTTEAFF. The genes are TRBV28 and TRBJ1-1; D ambiguous. V was pared by 7 bases and J by 4 bases, with 16 bases between. The CDR3 is 14 residues long. The germline CDR1 and CDR2 sequences are MDHEN and SYDVKM.

This clonotype has ten or more counts. The chain recombines TRBV20-1 with TRBJ1-1; D might be TRBD1 (6 bases). Trimming pared 6 bases from V and 2 bases from J, leaving 13 bases between. Per the germline V gene, CDR1 is DFQATT and CDR2 is SNEGSKA (reference sequence). There are 13 residues in the CDR3. As DNA, the CDR3 is TGCAGTGCCCTCACGGACAGCAACACTGAAGCTTTCTTT. The encoded protein is CSALTDSNTEAFF.

This clonotype occurred a few times. This chain connects TRBV18 to TRBJ2-1; 9 positions match TRBD2. The V gene's germline CDR1 is KGHSH and CDR2 LQKENI. This CDR3 is built from 16 residues. V was pared by 0 bases and J by 7 bases, with 7 bases of the junction left unmatched. CDR3 DNA sequence: TGTGCCAGCTCACCACCGTATTTAGCGGGAGAGAATGAGCAGTTCTTC. Protein sequence: CASSPPYLAGENEQFF.

This chain links TRBV7-8 with TRBJ2-1; 8 bases are a match to TRBD2. The germline CDR1 and CDR2 sequences are SGHVS and FQNEAQ. V dropped 7 bases and J dropped 10; count of bases not matched to a gene: 12. There are 14 residues in the CDR3. The CDR3 is CASTRLAGGGEQFF. CDR3 DNA: TGTGCCAGCACCCGACTAGCAGGCGGGGGGGAGCAGTTCTTC.

This clonotype was detected only a few times. This chain joins TRBV7-3 and TRBJ2-7; D unclear. The ends were cut back, 5 bases at V and 5 bases at J, with 13 bases in the middle. The CDR3 loop spans 13 amino acids. Germline CDR1 and CDR2: SGHTA and FQGTGA. This CDR3 reads CASSKGLGHEQYF. For the CDR3, the DNA is TGTGCCAGCAGCAAGGGATTGGGCCACGAGCAGTACTTC.

This clonotype was picked up many times. The J gene is TRBJ1-1, the V gene TRBV10-3; 7 positions match TRBD1. The CDR3 extends over 14 amino acids. The germline V gene encodes CDR1 ENHRY and CDR2 SYGVKD. V trimming: 5 bases; J trimming: 5 bases; junction bases outside the gene matches: 8. In nucleotides, the CDR3 is TGTGCCATCAGTAACAGGGGAAGGGAGACTGAAGCTTTCTTT. It translates to CAISNRGRETEAFF.

This clonotype was detected ten times or more. The V and J genes are TRBV4-3 and TRBJ2-1; weak D call: TRBD1 (6 bases). CDR3 length: 15 residues. V shed 2 bases and J shed 4 bases, with 12 bases lying between them. In germline, CDR1 is LGHNA, CDR2 YSLEER. The CDR3 here is CASSQTGSGYNEQFF. DNA of the CDR3: TGCGCCAGCAGCCAAACAGGGTCAGGATACAATGAGCAGTTCTTC.